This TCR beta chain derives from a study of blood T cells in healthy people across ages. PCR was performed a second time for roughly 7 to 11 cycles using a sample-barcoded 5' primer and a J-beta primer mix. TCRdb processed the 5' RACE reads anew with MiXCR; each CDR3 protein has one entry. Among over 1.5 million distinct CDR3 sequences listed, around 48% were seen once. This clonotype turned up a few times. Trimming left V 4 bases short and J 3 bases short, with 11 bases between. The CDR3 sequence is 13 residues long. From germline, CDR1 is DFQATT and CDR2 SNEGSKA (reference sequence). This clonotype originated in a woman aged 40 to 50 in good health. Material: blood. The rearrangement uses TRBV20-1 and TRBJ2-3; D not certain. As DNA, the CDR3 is TGCAGTGCTATACCCCGTCCAACAGATACGCAGTATTTT. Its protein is CSAIPRPTDTQYF.